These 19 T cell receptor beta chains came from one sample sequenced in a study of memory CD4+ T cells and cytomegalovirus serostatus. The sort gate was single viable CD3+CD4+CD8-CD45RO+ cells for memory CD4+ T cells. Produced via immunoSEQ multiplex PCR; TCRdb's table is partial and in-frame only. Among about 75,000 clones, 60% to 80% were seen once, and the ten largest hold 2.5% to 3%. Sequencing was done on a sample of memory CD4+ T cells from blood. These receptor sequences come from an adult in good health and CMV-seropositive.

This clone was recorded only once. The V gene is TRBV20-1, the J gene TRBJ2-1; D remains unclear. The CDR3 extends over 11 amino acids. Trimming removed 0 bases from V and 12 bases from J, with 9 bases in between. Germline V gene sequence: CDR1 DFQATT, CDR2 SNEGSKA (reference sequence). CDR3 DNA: TGCAGTGCTAGAGATCCTACGTGGCAGTTCTTC. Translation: CSARDPTWQFF.

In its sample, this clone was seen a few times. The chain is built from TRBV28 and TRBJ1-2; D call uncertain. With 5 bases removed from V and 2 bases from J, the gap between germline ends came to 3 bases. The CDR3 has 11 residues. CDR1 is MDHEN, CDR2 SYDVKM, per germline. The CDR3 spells CASSKNYGYTF. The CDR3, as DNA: TGTGCCAGCAGTAAAAACTATGGCTACACCTTC.

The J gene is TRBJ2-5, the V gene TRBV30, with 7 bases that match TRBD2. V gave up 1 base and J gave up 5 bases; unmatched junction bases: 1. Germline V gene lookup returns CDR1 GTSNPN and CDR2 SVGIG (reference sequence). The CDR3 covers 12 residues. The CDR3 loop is CAWSDGRETQYF. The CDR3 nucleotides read TGTGCCTGGAGTGACGGGAGGGAGACCCAGTACTTC.

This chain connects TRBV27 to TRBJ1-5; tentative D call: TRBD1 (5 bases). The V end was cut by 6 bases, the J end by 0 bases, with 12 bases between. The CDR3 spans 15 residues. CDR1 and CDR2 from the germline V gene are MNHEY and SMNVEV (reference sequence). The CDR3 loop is CASRTDFYSNQPQHF. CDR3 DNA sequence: TGTGCCAGCAGGACAGATTTCTATAGCAATCAGCCCCAGCATTTT.

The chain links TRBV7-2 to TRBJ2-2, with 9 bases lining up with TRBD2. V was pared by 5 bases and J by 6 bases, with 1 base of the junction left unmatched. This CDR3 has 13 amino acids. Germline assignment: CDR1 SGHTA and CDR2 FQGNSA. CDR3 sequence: CASSRLAAGELFF. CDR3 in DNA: TGTGCCAGCAGCCGACTAGCGGCCGGGGAGCTGTTTTTT.

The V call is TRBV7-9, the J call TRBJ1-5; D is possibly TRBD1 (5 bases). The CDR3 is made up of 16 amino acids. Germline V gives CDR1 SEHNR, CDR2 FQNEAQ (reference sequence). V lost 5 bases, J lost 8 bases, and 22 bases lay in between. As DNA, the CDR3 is TGTGCCAGCAGCCGTGGGGGGACGGGTCAGGTGGAGCCCCAGCATTTT. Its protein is CASSRGGTGQVEPQHF.

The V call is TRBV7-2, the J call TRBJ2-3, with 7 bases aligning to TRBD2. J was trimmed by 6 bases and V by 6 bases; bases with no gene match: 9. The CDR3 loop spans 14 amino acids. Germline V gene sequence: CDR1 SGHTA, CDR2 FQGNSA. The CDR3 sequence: CASRQRLAYDTQYF. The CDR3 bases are TGTGCCAGCAGACAAAGACTAGCTTATGATACGCAGTATTTT.

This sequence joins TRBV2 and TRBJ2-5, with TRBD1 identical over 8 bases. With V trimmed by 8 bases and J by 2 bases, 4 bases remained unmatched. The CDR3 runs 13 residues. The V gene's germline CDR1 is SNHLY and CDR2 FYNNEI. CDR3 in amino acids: CASGQGAQETQYF. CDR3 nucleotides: TGTGCCAGCGGACAGGGAGCGCAAGAGACCCAGTACTTC.

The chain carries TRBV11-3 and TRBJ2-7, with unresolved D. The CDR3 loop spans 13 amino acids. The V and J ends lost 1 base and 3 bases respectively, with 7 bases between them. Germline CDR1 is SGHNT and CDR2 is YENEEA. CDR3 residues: CASSLGQLYEQYV. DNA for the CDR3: TGTGCCAGCAGCTTAGGACAACTCTACGAGCAGTACGTC.

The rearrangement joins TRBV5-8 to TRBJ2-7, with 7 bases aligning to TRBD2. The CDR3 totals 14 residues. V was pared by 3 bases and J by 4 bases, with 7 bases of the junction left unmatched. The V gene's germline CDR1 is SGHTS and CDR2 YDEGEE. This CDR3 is CASSSTWGGYEQYV. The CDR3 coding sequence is TGTGCCAGCAGCTCCACATGGGGGGGTTACGAGCAGTACGTC.

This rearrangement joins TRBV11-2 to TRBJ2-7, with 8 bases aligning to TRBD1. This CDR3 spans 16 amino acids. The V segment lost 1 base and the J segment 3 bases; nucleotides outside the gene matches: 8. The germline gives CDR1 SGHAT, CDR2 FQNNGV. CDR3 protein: CASSLGKGTGNYEQYV. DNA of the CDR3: TGTGCCAGCAGCTTAGGGAAGGGGACAGGAAACTACGAGCAGTACGTC.

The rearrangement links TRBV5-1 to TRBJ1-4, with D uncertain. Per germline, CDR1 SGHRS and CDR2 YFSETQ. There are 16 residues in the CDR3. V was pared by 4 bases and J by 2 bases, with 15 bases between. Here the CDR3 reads CASSPSSARTNEKLFF. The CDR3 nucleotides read TGCGCCAGCAGCCCAAGCTCGGCGCGGACTAATGAAAAACTGTTTTTT.

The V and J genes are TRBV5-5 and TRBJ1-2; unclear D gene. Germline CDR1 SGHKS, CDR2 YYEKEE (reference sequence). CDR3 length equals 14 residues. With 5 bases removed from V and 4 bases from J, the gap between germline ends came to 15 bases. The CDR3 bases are TGTGCCAGCAGTCCCCGGGATCCCTTCTATGGCTACACCTTC. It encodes CASSPRDPFYGYTF.

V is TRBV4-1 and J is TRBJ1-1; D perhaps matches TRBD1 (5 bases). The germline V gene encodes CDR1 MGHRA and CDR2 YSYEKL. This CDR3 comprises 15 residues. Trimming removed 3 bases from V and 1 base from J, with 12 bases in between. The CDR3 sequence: CASSHLIGGNTEAFF. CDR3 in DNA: TGCGCCAGCAGCCATCTAATTGGGGGGAACACTGAAGCTTTCTTT.

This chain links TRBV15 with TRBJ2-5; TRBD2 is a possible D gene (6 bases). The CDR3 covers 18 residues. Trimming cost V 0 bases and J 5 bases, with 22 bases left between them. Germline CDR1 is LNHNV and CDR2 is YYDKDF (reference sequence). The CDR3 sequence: CATSRDLSGVGGAETQYF. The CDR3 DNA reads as TGTGCCACCAGCAGAGATCTCTCAGGAGTCGGGGGAGCCGAGACCCAGTACTTC. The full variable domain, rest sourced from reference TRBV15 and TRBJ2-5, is DAMVIQNPRYQVTQFGKPVTLSCSQTLNHNVMYWYQQKSSQAPKLLFHYYDKDFNNEADTPDNFQSRRPNTSFCFLDIRSPGLGDTAMYLCATSRDLSGVGGAETQYFGPGTRLLVL.

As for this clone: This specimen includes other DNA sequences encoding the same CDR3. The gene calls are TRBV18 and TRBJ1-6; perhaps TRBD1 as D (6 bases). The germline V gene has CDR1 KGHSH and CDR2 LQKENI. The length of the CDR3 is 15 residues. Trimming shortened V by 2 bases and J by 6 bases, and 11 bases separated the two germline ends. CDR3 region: CASSPGGGVNSPLHF. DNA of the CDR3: TGTGCCAGCTCACCAGGAGGGGGGGTTAATTCACCCCTCCACTTT.

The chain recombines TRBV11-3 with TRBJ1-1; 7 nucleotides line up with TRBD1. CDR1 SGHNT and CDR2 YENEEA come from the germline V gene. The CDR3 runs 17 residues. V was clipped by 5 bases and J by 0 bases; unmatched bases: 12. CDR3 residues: CASSRGGPGGMNTEAFF. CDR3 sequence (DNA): TGTGCCAGCAGCAGAGGGGGGCCAGGGGGGATGAACACTGAAGCTTTCTTT.

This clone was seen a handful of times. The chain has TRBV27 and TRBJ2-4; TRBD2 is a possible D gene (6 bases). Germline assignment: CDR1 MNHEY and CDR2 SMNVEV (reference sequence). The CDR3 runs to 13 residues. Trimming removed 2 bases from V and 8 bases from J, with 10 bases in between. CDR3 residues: CASSLDWGDIQYF. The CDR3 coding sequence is TGTGCCAGCAGTTTAGATTGGGGGGACATTCAGTACTTC.

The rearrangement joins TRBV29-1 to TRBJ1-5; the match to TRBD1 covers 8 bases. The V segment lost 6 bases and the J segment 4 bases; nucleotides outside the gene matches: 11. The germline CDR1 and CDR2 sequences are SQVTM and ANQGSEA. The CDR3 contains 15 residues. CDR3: CSVTFSGGGNQPQHF. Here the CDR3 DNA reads TGCAGCGTCACCTTCTCAGGGGGCGGAAATCAGCCCCAGCATTTT. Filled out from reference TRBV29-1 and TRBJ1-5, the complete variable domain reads SAVISQKPSRDICQRGTSLTIQCQVDSQVTMMFWYRQQPGQSLTLIATANQGSEATYESGFVIDKFPISRPNLTFSTLTVSNMSPEDSSIYLCSVTFSGGGNQPQHFGDGTRLSIL.